This T cell receptor (beta chain) was identified during a study of T cells after yellow fever vaccination. This clonotype was counted only a few times. Its specificity is not known. Study-wide points: Clonotypes appearing in both CD4 and CD8 compartments existed, and their share was small. Secondary responses were weaker yet peaked faster, day 5 versus 15.

This CDR3 region has 16 residues. V trimming: 6 bases; J trimming: 6 bases; junction bases outside the gene matches: 14. TCRdb ran MiXCR on the 5' RACE reads and lists one entry per CDR3 protein. This sample has 450,000 to 550,000 distinct CDR3 sequences, with just over 20% found just once. Sequenced material: PBMCs, taken approximately 20 days after the first yellow fever vaccination. The genes are TRBV12-3 or TRBV12-4 and TRBJ2-1, with 7 positions matching TRBD2. The sequence came from a man between 18 and 35 years old who received the YFV17D yellow fever vaccine. The CDR3 DNA is TGTGCCAGCAGCTACCTAGGACTAGTGTTTTCCAATGAGCAGTTCTTC. It encodes CASSYLGLVFSNEQFF.